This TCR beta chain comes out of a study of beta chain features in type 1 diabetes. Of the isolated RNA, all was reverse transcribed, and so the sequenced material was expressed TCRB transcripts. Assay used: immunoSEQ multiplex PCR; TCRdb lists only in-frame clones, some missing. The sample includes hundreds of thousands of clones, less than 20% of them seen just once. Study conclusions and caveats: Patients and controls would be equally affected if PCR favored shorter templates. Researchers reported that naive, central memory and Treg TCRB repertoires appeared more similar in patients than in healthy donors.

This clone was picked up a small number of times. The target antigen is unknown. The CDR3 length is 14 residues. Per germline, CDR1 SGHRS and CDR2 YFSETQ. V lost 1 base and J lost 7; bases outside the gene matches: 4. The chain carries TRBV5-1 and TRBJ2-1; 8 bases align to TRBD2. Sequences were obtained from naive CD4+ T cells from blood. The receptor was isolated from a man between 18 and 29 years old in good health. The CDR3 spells CASSLRRGANEQFF. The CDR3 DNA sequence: TGCGCCAGCAGCTTGCGGCGGGGGGCAAATGAGCAGTTCTTC.